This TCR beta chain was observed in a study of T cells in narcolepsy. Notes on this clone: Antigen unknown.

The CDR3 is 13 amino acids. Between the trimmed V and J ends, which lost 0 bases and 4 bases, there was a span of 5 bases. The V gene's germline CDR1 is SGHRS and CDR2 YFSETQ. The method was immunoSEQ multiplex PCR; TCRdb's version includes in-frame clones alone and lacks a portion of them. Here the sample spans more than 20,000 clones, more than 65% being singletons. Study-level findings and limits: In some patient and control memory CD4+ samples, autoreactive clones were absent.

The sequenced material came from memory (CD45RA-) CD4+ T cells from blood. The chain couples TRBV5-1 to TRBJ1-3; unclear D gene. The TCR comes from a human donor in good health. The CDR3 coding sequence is TGCGCCAGCAGCTTGGCCACAGGAAACACCATATATTTT. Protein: CASSLATGNTIYF.